This TCR beta chain came from a study of T-cell reconstitution after alpha-beta-depleted transplantation in children. General observations from the study: The high TCRbeta diversity at day 60 in some patients came from surviving recipient T cells and thymic progenitors. Reports say that about two months after transplant, the alpha-beta T cells came out of several hundred graft clones that had expanded. Newly produced T cells mostly accounted for T-cell counts and diversity one year post-transplant.

The TCRbeta library was prepared with unique molecular identifiers. TCRdb reanalysed the PCR reads using MiXCR and keeps one entry per CDR3 protein. The sample consists of 480,000 or so distinct CDR3 sequences, 10% of them appearing once. At least ten counts were recorded for this clonotype. What it recognizes is unknown. The CDR3 runs to 14 residues. V was shortened by 6 bases and J by 1 base, with 12 bases between the two germline ends. The sample here was PBMCs, taken before TCRalphabeta/CD19-depleted stem cell transplant. V gene TRBV12-3 or TRBV12-4 combines with J gene TRBJ2-5; D possibly corresponds to TRBD2 (6 bases). The clonotype comes from a child aged 2-15 years with inherited bone marrow failure, due to receive a stem cell transplant. The CDR3 DNA is TGTGCCAGCAGCCTAGCGAACCTCCAAGAGACCCAGTACTTC. This translates into CASSLANLQETQYF.